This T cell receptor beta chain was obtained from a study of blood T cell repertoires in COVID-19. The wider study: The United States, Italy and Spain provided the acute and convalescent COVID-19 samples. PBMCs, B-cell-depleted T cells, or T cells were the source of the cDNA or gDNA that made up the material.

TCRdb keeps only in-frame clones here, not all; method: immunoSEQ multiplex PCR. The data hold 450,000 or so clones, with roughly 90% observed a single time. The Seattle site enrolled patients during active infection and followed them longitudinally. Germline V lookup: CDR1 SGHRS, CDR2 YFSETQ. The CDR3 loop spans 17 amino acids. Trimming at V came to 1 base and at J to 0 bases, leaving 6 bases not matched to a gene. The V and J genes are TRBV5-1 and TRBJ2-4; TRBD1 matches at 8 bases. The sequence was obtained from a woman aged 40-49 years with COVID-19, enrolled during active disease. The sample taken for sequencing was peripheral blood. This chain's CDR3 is CASSLPLDREAKNIQYF. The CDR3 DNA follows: TGCGCCAGCAGCTTGCCCTTGGACAGGGAAGCCAAAAACATTCAGTACTTC. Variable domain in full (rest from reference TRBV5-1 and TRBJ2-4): KAGVTQTPRYLIKTRGQQVTLSCSPISGHRSVSWYQQTPGQGLQFLFEYFSETQRNKGNFPGRFSGRQFSNSRSEMNVSTLELGDSALYLCASSLPLDREAKNIQYFGAGTRLSVL.